This is a list of T cell receptor beta chains from one sample in a study of T cell repertoires in cytomegalovirus infection. Antigen specificity for these receptors is unknown. A single record per CDR3 protein comes from TCRdb applying MiXCR to the reads. The data show 160,000 or so distinct CDR3 sequences, roughly 20% seen once. This material consisted of CD8+ T cells from cultured PBMCs, taken from culture after CMV antigen stimulation. The receptors were sampled from a human donor in good health (CMV status not recorded). Some clones in this sample may be carry-over from other donors' samples. Both conserved end residues are trimmed from each CDR3. D genes are given only for firm matches.

TRBV9 | NA | ASSALLLERNTGELF
TRBV7-6 | NA | ASSLGTDPIY
TRBV7-9 | NA | ASSSTTPEDEKLF
TRBV9 | TRBD1 | ASSVLADRIDYGYT
TRBV28 | TRBD2 | ASSLFVSSGGTPDTQY
TRBV11-2 | NA | ASSPGGGGLTYEQY
TRBV5-1 | NA | ASSLAGPISYNEQF
TRBV7-2 | NA | ASSLLGTTRHTEAF
TRBV7-2 | NA | ASSLVISKETQY
TRBV5-6 | NA | ASSLVPVGNEQF
TRBV2 | NA | ASTDGLPLNSPLH
TRBV7-2 | NA | ASSRYDDRGTQY
TRBV15 | TRBD1 | ATSGTGNEKLF
TRBV6-8 | NA | ASRVTGAGELF
TRBV19 | NA | ASGVGARGPQH
TRBV7-2 | NA | ASSPMGGGRYGYT
TRBV10-3 | NA | AISESGAGGEQY
TRBV7-9 | NA | ASSTEGADTQY
TRBV4-3 | NA | ASSQDRRNTEAF
TRBV6-5 | TRBD1 | ASGAGGGNEQF
TRBV5-6 | TRBD2 | ASSFGLAGGLSSYNEQF
TRBV7-2 | NA | ASSSLGGQPQH
TRBV6-1 | NA | ASSEYGPFGRAGELF
TRBV4-3 | NA | ASSQELRVGEKLF
TRBV12-3/TRBV12-4 | NA | ASSYRGGEF
TRBV7-4 | TRBD2 | ASSSGGFEY
TRBV27 | TRBD2 | ASSVTSRADTQY
TRBV6-5 | NA | ASSYSRGSNYGYT
TRBV12-3/TRBV12-4 | NA | ASSLTTGRTEAF
TRBV7-8 | NA | ASSERQNTGELF
TRBV27 | NA | ASSDGGWDTEAF
TRBV7-2 | TRBD2 | ASSLGGGAEEQY
TRBV12-3/TRBV12-4 | NA | ASSPYGAGEETQY
TRBV7-8 | NA | ASNEGRAQARTDTQY
TRBV6-2/TRBV6-3 | TRBD2 | ASSYLPGTSGGPGETQY
TRBV6-2/TRBV6-3 | TRBD1 | ASSYVVRTGPFFNYGYT
TRBV6-2/TRBV6-3 | TRBD2 | ARSYEAGGSSYNEQF
TRBV7-6 | TRBD1 | ASSFLRGQGGVTEAF
TRBV7-2 | NA | ASNLVWEEALSGANVLT
TRBV29-1 | NA | SVETDYYEQY